Listed below are T cell receptor beta chains from one sample, sequenced in a study of cytomegalovirus exposure and HLA in healthy donors. Only in-frame clones appear in the TCRdb table, and some are missing; sequencing was by immunoSEQ multiplex PCR. This sample has roughly 120,000 clones; 15% occur once, and the top ten carry 1.9%. Sample: PBMCs. These receptors were taken from a woman younger than 30 in good health and CMV-seronegative. Both conserved end residues are part of each CDR3. Fields, in order: J gene, D gene, V gene, clone size, CDR3 protein, CDR3 DNA. D genes are given only for firm matches. Size tells how often a clone was seen (once, few, many) or the class of an expanded clone, and some rows leave it out.

J: TRBJ1-1; D: NA; V: TRBV6-1; size: NA; CDR3: CASSEPGSNTEAFF; DNA: TGTGCCAGCAGTGAACCTGGCAGTAACACTGAAGCTTTCTTT
J: TRBJ2-7; D: TRBD2; V: TRBV29-1; size: NA; CDR3: CSVAGLAGYEQYF; DNA: TGCAGCGTTGCGGGTCTAGCGGGGTACGAGCAGTACTTC
J: TRBJ2-7; D: NA; V: TRBV6-6; size: few; CDR3: CASSGAAYEQYF; DNA: TGTGCCAGCAGTGGTGCGGCCTACGAGCAGTACTTC
J: TRBJ1-1; D: NA; V: TRBV7-9; size: NA; CDR3: CASSLVGPGVNTEAFF; DNA: TGTGCCAGCAGCTTAGTGGGGCCGGGGGTGAACACTGAAGCTTTCTTT
J: TRBJ2-7; D: NA; V: TRBV15; size: NA; CDR3: CATSSTEGDTTYEQYF; DNA: TGTGCCACCAGCAGTACTGAGGGGGATACAACCTACGAGCAGTACTTC
J: TRBJ1-2; D: TRBD1; V: TRBV5-6; size: few; CDR3: CASSKGQGEGYTF; DNA: TGTGCCAGCAGCAAGGGACAGGGGGAAGGCTACACCTTC
J: TRBJ1-1; D: NA; V: TRBV23-1; size: few; CDR3: CASSQSDRNTEAFF; DNA: TGCGCCAGCAGTCAATCGGACAGGAACACTGAAGCTTTCTTT
J: TRBJ2-7; D: NA; V: TRBV10-3; size: NA; CDR3: CAISEFGDSLYEQYF; DNA: TGTGCCATCAGTGAATTCGGGGATTCCCTCTACGAGCAGTACTTC
J: TRBJ1-1; D: TRBD1; V: TRBV12-5; size: few; CDR3: CAKRTGGTEAFF; DNA: TGTGCTAAGAGGACAGGGGGCACTGAAGCTTTCTTT
J: TRBJ2-2; D: TRBD1; V: TRBV7-9; size: NA; CDR3: CASSARTGGNTGELFF; DNA: TGTGCCAGCAGCGCCCGGACAGGGGGCAACACCGGGGAGCTGTTTTTT
J: TRBJ1-6; D: TRBD1; V: TRBV5-1; size: few; CDR3: CASSLAGTGRSPLHF; DNA: TGCGCCAGCAGCTTGGCAGGGACAGGGCGGTCACCCCTCCACTTT
J: TRBJ2-7; D: NA; V: TRBV12-1; size: NA; CDR3: CASGEQGHDPDYEQYF; DNA: TGTGCCAGCGGGGAACAGGGTCACGACCCCGACTACGAGCAGTACTTC
J: TRBJ1-1; D: TRBD1; V: TRBV5-1; size: NA; CDR3: CASNYGTGSTEAFF; DNA: TGCGCCAGCAACTATGGGACAGGAAGCACTGAAGCTTTCTTT
J: TRBJ1-2; D: TRBD1; V: TRBV5-6; size: NA; CDR3: CASRIGQGSRGYTF; DNA: TGTGCCAGCAGAATAGGACAGGGATCGAGGGGCTACACCTTC
J: TRBJ2-1; D: TRBD2; V: TRBV28; size: NA; CDR3: CASTETGGPRNEQFF; DNA: TGTGCCAGCACCGAAACGGGAGGGCCTCGCAATGAGCAGTTCTTC
J: TRBJ1-1; D: TRBD1; V: TRBV9; size: once; CDR3: CASSVEGAKYTEAFF; DNA: TGTGCCAGCAGCGTAGAGGGGGCCAAGTACACTGAAGCTTTCTTT
J: TRBJ1-1; D: TRBD1; V: TRBV29-1; size: few; CDR3: CSVMDREDTEAFF; DNA: TGCAGCGTCATGGACAGGGAGGACACTGAAGCTTTCTTT
J: TRBJ2-3; D: NA; V: TRBV9; size: once; CDR3: CASSVGAGSPTDTQYF; DNA: TGTGCCAGCAGCGTAGGGGCGGGGAGCCCCACAGATACGCAGTATTTT
J: TRBJ2-3; D: TRBD2; V: TRBV9; size: few; CDR3: CASSVEAGLAPDTQYF; DNA: TGTGCCAGCAGCGTAGAAGCGGGACTAGCACCAGATACGCAGTATTTT
J: TRBJ2-1; D: TRBD2; V: TRBV2; size: NA; CDR3: CASTGGQVLAGGPFSYNEQFF; DNA: TGTGCCAGCACCGGGGGACAGGTTCTAGCGGGAGGGCCCTTCTCCTACAATGAGCAGTTCTTC
J: TRBJ2-7; D: TRBD2; V: TRBV5-4; size: NA; CDR3: CASSLAASSYEQYF; DNA: TGTGCCAGCAGCCTAGCGGCCAGCTCCTACGAGCAGTACTTC
J: TRBJ1-1; D: NA; V: TRBV7-9; size: NA; CDR3: CASSYPRGPTLSEAFF; DNA: TGTGCCAGCAGTTACCCTAGAGGTCCTACCTTGTCTGAAGCTTTCTTT
J: TRBJ1-1; D: NA; V: TRBV5-6; size: NA; CDR3: CASSLLSEDEAFF; DNA: TGTGCCAGCAGCCTATTATCGGAGGACGAAGCTTTCTTT
J: TRBJ2-2; D: TRBD1; V: TRBV4-3; size: few; CDR3: CASSQDPATGGGSTGELFF; DNA: TGCGCCAGCAGCCAAGATCCGGCGACAGGGGGCGGGAGCACCGGGGAGCTGTTTTTT
J: TRBJ2-7; D: NA; V: TRBV7-8; size: few; CDR3: CASSLSVGGATEQYF; DNA: TGTGCCAGCAGCTTATCAGTCGGCGGGGCTACCGAGCAGTACTTC
J: TRBJ2-1; D: TRBD2; V: TRBV7-3; size: NA; CDR3: CASSLGLAGGPPQFF; DNA: TGTGCCAGCAGCTTAGGGCTAGCGGGAGGGCCCCCGCAGTTCTTC
J: TRBJ1-2; D: TRBD1; V: TRBV28; size: NA; CDR3: CASSLAPVGQGDYGYTF; DNA: TGTGCCAGCAGCTTGGCCCCCGTAGGACAGGGGGACTATGGCTACACCTTC
J: TRBJ1-4; D: NA; V: TRBV19; size: NA; CDR3: CASSMSSTNEKLFF; DNA: TGTGCCAGTAGTATGAGCTCAACTAATGAAAAACTGTTTTTT
J: TRBJ1-5; D: NA; V: TRBV28; size: few; CDR3: CASSLGRLSNQPQHF; DNA: TGTGCCAGCAGTTTAGGGAGACTTAGCAATCAGCCCCAGCATTTT
J: TRBJ1-2; D: TRBD1; V: TRBV10-3; size: few; CDR3: CAIRGGGQGASGYTF; DNA: TGTGCCATCAGGGGAGGGGGACAGGGGGCATCGGGCTACACCTTC
J: TRBJ1-6; D: NA; V: TRBV19; size: few; CDR3: CASSSGTYNSPLHF; DNA: TGTGCCAGTAGTTCCGGGACCTATAATTCACCCCTCCACTTT
J: TRBJ2-1; D: TRBD2; V: TRBV4-1; size: NA; CDR3: CASSQEASGGADEQFF; DNA: TGCGCCAGCAGCCAAGAGGCTAGCGGGGGGGCCGATGAGCAGTTCTTC
J: TRBJ2-3; D: NA; V: TRBV19; size: NA; CDR3: CASSAGVGSDTQYF; DNA: TGTGCCAGTAGTGCAGGGGTCGGATCAGATACGCAGTATTTT
J: TRBJ1-6; D: NA; V: TRBV5-1; size: few; CDR3: CASSHERQDSPLHF; DNA: TGCGCCAGCAGCCACGAACGACAGGATTCACCCCTCCACTTT
J: TRBJ2-7; D: NA; V: TRBV5-8; size: NA; CDR3: CASSPSYEQYF; DNA: TGTGCCAGCAGCCCCAGCTACGAGCAGTACTTC
J: TRBJ1-6; D: TRBD1; V: TRBV6-1; size: few; CDR3: CASSPSTGGFEPLHF; DNA: TGTGCCAGCAGTCCCTCTACAGGGGGCTTTGAGCCCCTCCACTTT
J: TRBJ2-1; D: NA; V: TRBV5-6; size: few; CDR3: CASSPEGRNEQFF; DNA: TGTGCCAGCAGCCCGGAGGGGAGGAATGAGCAGTTCTTC